Included here is one TCR beta chain sequence, with context. V was clipped by 4 bases and J by 0 bases, with 16 bases between them. The CDR3 runs to 17 residues. CDR1 and CDR2 (germline): SGHDT, YYEEEE. Original methodology: How many nucleated cells were present was estimated from reference gene primer amplification. Method: immunoSEQ multiplex PCR; TCRdb's copy keeps in-frame clones and lacks some. That table supplies the V and J calls and clone size; D and trimming were determined from the DNA. The table lists about 52,000 clones, over 75% of them singletons, with just under 7% in the top ten. The data originate from a study of blood T cell repertoires in COVID-19. Study summary: From the United States, Italy and Spain came samples of acute and convalescent COVID-19. Sources were T cells, B-cell-depleted T cells, or PBMCs; the material itself was cDNA or gDNA.

Sequencing was performed on peripheral blood. The V call is TRBV5-6, the J call TRBJ2-2; a weak D match, TRBD1 (5 bases). The receptor was derived from a man between 65 and 79 years old with active COVID-19. Here the CDR3 DNA reads TGTGCCAGCAGCCGGACATTCAGAGCCTCGAACACCGGGGAGCTGTTTTTT. This encodes CASSRTFRASNTGELFF.